The rows below give T cell receptor beta chains drawn from one sample of a study of cytomegalovirus exposure and HLA in healthy donors. Produced via immunoSEQ multiplex PCR; TCRdb's table is partial and in-frame only. The table records about 190,000 clones, 65% to 80% of them present only once. The sample taken for sequencing was PBMCs. The receptors derive from a woman in her thirties or forties in good health and CMV-seronegative. Both conserved end residues are part of each CDR3. Fields, in order: D gene, J gene, clone size, V gene, CDR3 DNA, CDR3 protein. The D gene is left open where the match is weak. Clone size, where shown, is once, few, many, or a class for clones that have expanded.

d_gene: TRBD2
j_gene: TRBJ2-2
abundance: NA
v_gene: TRBV5-4
CDR3nt: TGTGCCAGCAGCCTGGCGCTAGCGGAGAACACCGGGGAGCTGTTTTTT
CDR3aa: CASSLALAENTGELFF

d_gene: NA
j_gene: TRBJ1-1
abundance: NA
v_gene: TRBV10-3
CDR3nt: TGTGCCATCACCAAGACAGGTGATACTGAAGCTTTCTTT
CDR3aa: CAITKTGDTEAFF

d_gene: NA
j_gene: TRBJ1-3
abundance: NA
v_gene: TRBV4-3
CDR3nt: TGCGCCAGCAGCCAAGAGTTGGTGGGGGCCTCCTACTCTGGAAACACCATATATTTT
CDR3aa: CASSQELVGASYSGNTIYF

d_gene: NA
j_gene: TRBJ2-5
abundance: NA
v_gene: TRBV9
CDR3nt: TGTGCCAGCAGCCCCCGAGGAAGGCGGGGCGACGAGACCCAGTACTTC
CDR3aa: CASSPRGRRGDETQYF

d_gene: TRBD1
j_gene: TRBJ1-6
abundance: NA
v_gene: TRBV5-4
CDR3nt: TGTGCCAGCAGCTTAACAGGGGGCGATTCACCCCTCCACTTT
CDR3aa: CASSLTGGDSPLHF

d_gene: NA
j_gene: TRBJ1-3
abundance: NA
v_gene: TRBV5-1
CDR3nt: TGCGCCAGCAGCTTGGAGGAGGGAAACACCATATATTTT
CDR3aa: CASSLEEGNTIYF

d_gene: TRBD1
j_gene: TRBJ2-3
abundance: NA
v_gene: TRBV4-2
CDR3nt: TGTGCCAGCAGCCACCTCGGGACAGGGAAAGGCGCAGATACGCAGTATTTT
CDR3aa: CASSHLGTGKGADTQYF

d_gene: TRBD1
j_gene: TRBJ1-6
abundance: NA
v_gene: TRBV2
CDR3nt: TGTGCCAGCAGTGTAGGACAGGGGAATTCACCCCTCCACTTT
CDR3aa: CASSVGQGNSPLHF

d_gene: TRBD2
j_gene: TRBJ2-1
abundance: NA
v_gene: TRBV5-1
CDR3nt: TGCGCCAGCAGCGTCGGACTAGCGGGATACAATGAGCAGTTCTTC
CDR3aa: CASSVGLAGYNEQFF

d_gene: TRBD2
j_gene: TRBJ2-1
abundance: NA
v_gene: TRBV5-1
CDR3nt: TGCGCCAGCAGCTTGGGGGGGGACTACCCCTCCTACAATGAGCAGTTCTTC
CDR3aa: CASSLGGDYPSYNEQFF

d_gene: TRBD2
j_gene: TRBJ2-1
abundance: once
v_gene: TRBV7-2
CDR3nt: TGTGCCAGCAGCTCCGGGACTAGCGGCCTCAATGAGCAGTTCTTC
CDR3aa: CASSSGTSGLNEQFF

d_gene: TRBD1
j_gene: TRBJ2-2
abundance: NA
v_gene: TRBV5-1
CDR3nt: TGCGCCAGCAGCTTGGAGGCAGGGGGTGGAACCGGGGAGCTGTTTTTT
CDR3aa: CASSLEAGGGTGELFF

d_gene: NA
j_gene: TRBJ1-4
abundance: NA
v_gene: TRBV29-1
CDR3nt: TGCAGCGCTGGGGGGACGGGAAATGAAAAACTGTTTTTT
CDR3aa: CSAGGTGNEKLFF

d_gene: TRBD2
j_gene: TRBJ2-1
abundance: NA
v_gene: TRBV5-4
CDR3nt: TGTGCCAGCAGCCCAATGGCGGGAGGGCCCGGGTTAAGGAATGAGCAGTTCTTC
CDR3aa: CASSPMAGGPGLRNEQFF

d_gene: NA
j_gene: TRBJ2-1
abundance: NA
v_gene: TRBV2
CDR3nt: TGTGCCAGCAGTGGGCAGTATGAGCAGTTCTTC
CDR3aa: CASSGQYEQFF

d_gene: TRBD2
j_gene: TRBJ2-1
abundance: NA
v_gene: TRBV19
CDR3nt: TGTGCCAGTAGTCAGGGAGCGGGGAGCTCCTACAATGAGCAGTTCTTC
CDR3aa: CASSQGAGSSYNEQFF

d_gene: TRBD1
j_gene: TRBJ1-2
abundance: NA
v_gene: TRBV19
CDR3nt: TGTGCCAGCAGAATACCGGGACAGGGGTTTGGCTACACCTTC
CDR3aa: CASRIPGQGFGYTF

d_gene: TRBD2
j_gene: TRBJ2-1
abundance: NA
v_gene: TRBV18
CDR3nt: TGTGCCAGCTCACCAGCGGCGGGAGGAGACTACAATGAGCAGTTCTTC
CDR3aa: CASSPAAGGDYNEQFF

d_gene: NA
j_gene: TRBJ2-1
abundance: few
v_gene: TRBV18
CDR3nt: TGTGCCAGCTCACCATCAGCGAATACCTACAATGAGCAGTTCTTC
CDR3aa: CASSPSANTYNEQFF

d_gene: TRBD1
j_gene: TRBJ2-7
abundance: NA
v_gene: TRBV7-2
CDR3nt: TGTGCCAGCCAGGGACAGGGGGCCTCCTACGAGCAGTACTTC
CDR3aa: CASQGQGASYEQYF

d_gene: TRBD1
j_gene: TRBJ1-1
abundance: NA
v_gene: TRBV5-1
CDR3nt: TGCGCCAGCAGCTGGAAAACAGGGGGCATTGTCTCGAACACTGAAGCTTTCTTT
CDR3aa: CASSWKTGGIVSNTEAFF

d_gene: TRBD2
j_gene: TRBJ2-1
abundance: NA
v_gene: TRBV4-2
CDR3nt: TGTGCCAGCAGCCCAGCGGGAGGCAGGTACAATGAGCAGTTCTTC
CDR3aa: CASSPAGGRYNEQFF

d_gene: NA
j_gene: TRBJ2-2
abundance: NA
v_gene: TRBV7-2
CDR3nt: TGTGCCAGCACCCCAGGAGGAACGCTCCGGGGTATCGGGGAGCTGTTTTTT
CDR3aa: CASTPGGTLRGIGELFF

d_gene: NA
j_gene: TRBJ1-4
abundance: NA
v_gene: TRBV11-2
CDR3nt: TGTGCCAGCAGAATCCGGGGGGGCTGGAATGAAAAACTGTTTTTT
CDR3aa: CASRIRGGWNEKLFF

d_gene: TRBD1
j_gene: TRBJ1-5
abundance: NA
v_gene: TRBV6-1
CDR3nt: TGTGCCAGCAGTGAGTTCGGGACAGGGTTGGGTCAGCCCCAGCATTTT
CDR3aa: CASSEFGTGLGQPQHF

d_gene: TRBD1
j_gene: TRBJ2-5
abundance: once
v_gene: TRBV12-5
CDR3nt: TGTGCTAGTGGCAGCTCGCTACAGGGGGAGGAGACCCAGTACTTC
CDR3aa: CASGSSLQGEETQYF

d_gene: TRBD1
j_gene: TRBJ1-3
abundance: NA
v_gene: TRBV19
CDR3nt: TGTGCCAGTAGGACATCCGCCGGGACAGGGGTTACTGGAAACACCATATATTTT
CDR3aa: CASRTSAGTGVTGNTIYF

d_gene: TRBD2
j_gene: TRBJ2-1
abundance: NA
v_gene: TRBV7-2
CDR3nt: TGTGCCAGCAGCCCCGATAGCGGGAGAGCGCAGTTCTTC
CDR3aa: CASSPDSGRAQFF

d_gene: TRBD1
j_gene: TRBJ2-3
abundance: NA
v_gene: TRBV7-9
CDR3nt: TGTGCCAGCAGCTACACCGGGACAGGAGCAGATACGCAGTATTTT
CDR3aa: CASSYTGTGADTQYF

d_gene: NA
j_gene: TRBJ2-3
abundance: NA
v_gene: TRBV4-2
CDR3nt: TGTGCCAGCAGCCAAGGGGGAGTTAACACAGATACGCAGTATTTT
CDR3aa: CASSQGGVNTDTQYF

d_gene: NA
j_gene: TRBJ2-3
abundance: NA
v_gene: TRBV6-1
CDR3nt: TGTGCCAGCAGACTGGAGCGAAGCACAGATACGCAGTATTTT
CDR3aa: CASRLERSTDTQYF

d_gene: TRBD2
j_gene: TRBJ2-1
abundance: NA
v_gene: TRBV7-2
CDR3nt: TGTGCCAGCAGCTTTTCGACGGGAGGCGGTGAGCAGTTCTTC
CDR3aa: CASSFSTGGGEQFF

d_gene: NA
j_gene: TRBJ2-5
abundance: NA
v_gene: TRBV15
CDR3nt: TGTGCCACCAGCAGAGGACAGGCGAACCAAGAGACCCAGTACTTC
CDR3aa: CATSRGQANQETQYF

d_gene: NA
j_gene: TRBJ1-2
abundance: NA
v_gene: TRBV19
CDR3nt: TGTGCCAGTAGTCCCGGGACAAGGAGTAACTATGGCTACACCTTC
CDR3aa: CASSPGTRSNYGYTF

d_gene: TRBD2
j_gene: TRBJ2-5
abundance: NA
v_gene: TRBV7-2
CDR3nt: TGTGCCAGCAGCTTAGGCCGCGGGGGCCAAGAGACCCAGTACTTC
CDR3aa: CASSLGRGGQETQYF

d_gene: TRBD2
j_gene: TRBJ2-1
abundance: NA
v_gene: TRBV7-2
CDR3nt: TGTGCCAGCAGCCCTTACCGCCTGGGACTAGAAAATGAGCAGTTCTTC
CDR3aa: CASSPYRLGLENEQFF

d_gene: TRBD1
j_gene: TRBJ2-2
abundance: NA
v_gene: TRBV4-1
CDR3nt: TGCGCCAGCAGCCAAGCAGGGGGCGGGGAGCTGTTTTTT
CDR3aa: CASSQAGGGELFF

d_gene: TRBD1
j_gene: TRBJ1-2
abundance: NA
v_gene: TRBV4-1
CDR3nt: TGCGCCAGCAGCCAAGATGCGGACAGGTCAGGTCCCGGCTACACCTTC
CDR3aa: CASSQDADRSGPGYTF

d_gene: TRBD1
j_gene: TRBJ2-1
abundance: NA
v_gene: TRBV6-5
CDR3nt: TGTGCCAGCAGTTCCGGGACAGGACTGTACAATGAGCAGTTCTTC
CDR3aa: CASSSGTGLYNEQFF

d_gene: NA
j_gene: TRBJ1-2
abundance: NA
v_gene: TRBV11-3
CDR3nt: TGTGCCAGCAGTCACGAGGGGGTCGGCTACACCTTC
CDR3aa: CASSHEGVGYTF

d_gene: NA
j_gene: TRBJ1-1
abundance: NA
v_gene: TRBV11-1
CDR3nt: TGTGCCAGCAGCGCTAGGGAGGGAGCTTTCTTT
CDR3aa: CASSAREGAFF

d_gene: NA
j_gene: TRBJ1-5
abundance: NA
v_gene: TRBV19
CDR3nt: TGTGCCAGTAGCGGGGGGGATCAGCCCCAGCATTTT
CDR3aa: CASSGGDQPQHF

d_gene: TRBD2
j_gene: TRBJ2-5
abundance: NA
v_gene: TRBV5-1
CDR3nt: TGCGCCAGCAGCCCCGGTCAGCGGGGCGAGACCCAGTACTTC
CDR3aa: CASSPGQRGETQYF

d_gene: NA
j_gene: TRBJ1-1
abundance: NA
v_gene: TRBV16
CDR3nt: TGTGCCAGCAGCCAATCCCACAGGGCCACTGAAGCTTTCTTT
CDR3aa: CASSQSHRATEAFF

d_gene: NA
j_gene: TRBJ2-2
abundance: NA
v_gene: TRBV11-3
CDR3nt: TGTGCCAGCAGCTTTTCGGGGTGGGACACCGGGGAGCTGTTTTTT
CDR3aa: CASSFSGWDTGELFF

d_gene: NA
j_gene: TRBJ1-3
abundance: many
v_gene: TRBV2
CDR3nt: TGTGCCAGCAGTGACCGCCCGGGGGCTGGAAACACCATATATTTT
CDR3aa: CASSDRPGAGNTIYF